This TCR beta chain was identified during a study of CD8+CD57+ T cells in acquired aplastic anemia. Study-level background: The DNA of sorted CD4+ and CD8+ cells averaged around 3 ug. Study-wide findings and caveats: With respect to CD8+ Simpson's diversity, patients and controls did not differ significantly. Found in both controls and patients were approximately 31 CD8+ CDR3 sequences.

Sequencing involved patients with CD8+CD57+ cell expansion previously shown by flow cytometry. Per germline, CDR1 SEHNR and CDR2 FQNEAQ (reference sequence). Trimming at V came to 4 bases and at J to 6 bases, leaving 11 bases not matched to a gene. CDR3 size: 16 residues. In the case of this clonotype: Its antigen is currently unknown.

CDR3 and TCR beta VDJ profiling relied on genomic DNA as the template. TCRdb re-derived calls from the reads in MiXCR, one entry per CDR3 protein. Found here are under 350,000 distinct CDR3 sequences, roughly 61% of them singletons; the top ten hold under 1.5%. Input material: sorted CD4+, CD8+, or CD8+CD57+ T cells (not recorded which) from PBMCs. The rearrangement links TRBV7-9 to TRBJ1-1; 10 bases fit TRBD1. The clonotype was recovered from a human donor with aplastic anemia. The CDR3 sequence is CASSWDRGPSIAEAFF. CDR3 DNA: TGTGCCAGCAGCTGGGACAGGGGCCCCTCCATAGCTGAAGCTTTCTTT.